This T cell receptor beta chain is from a study of graft-versus-host responses after intestinal transplantation. The protocol was immunoSEQ multiplex PCR, while the TCRdb copy is restricted to in-frame clones and leaves out a portion. The data show about 15,000 clones, with less than 40% seen just once and over 2% held by the top ten. Stimulators, some 200,000 irradiated and violet-dye-labeled cells, were plated with some 200,000 CFSE-labeled responder cells. The CDR3 covers 11 residues. The germline V gene encodes CDR1 LNHDA and CDR2 SQIVND (reference sequence). V was shortened by 3 bases and J by 13 bases, with 10 bases between the two germline ends.

The material sequenced was alloreactive CD8+ T cells from a mixed lymphocyte reaction culture, taken before intestinal transplant. The sample's subset: CFSE-low proliferating T cells sorted from approximately 6-day pre-transplant mixed lymphocyte reaction (GvH or HvG direction). The sequence was obtained from a human patient who received an intestinal transplant. The rearrangement links TRBV19 to TRBJ2-1; D is unresolved. The CDR3 sequence is CASSIQASQFF. In DNA, the CDR3 is TGTGCCAGTAGTATCCAGGCGAGCCAGTTCTTC.